The present T cell receptor (beta chain) was sequenced within a study of cytotoxic CD8 clonotypes in ibrutinib-treated CLL. This clone was counted between two and nine times. CDR3 length: 14 amino acids. Here immunoSEQ multiplex PCR was the method, and the copy in TCRdb shows in-frame clones only, minus some. The sample shows around 33,000 clones, almost 70% of them seen only once. The chain links TRBV21-1 to TRBJ2-7; the table's D call TRBD1 went unverified against the DNA. TRBV21-1 is listed as a pseudogene. Sequencing was performed on PBMCs, taken before ibrutinib treatment. The TCR sequence derives from a human donor with chronic lymphocytic leukemia. CDR3 amino acids: CASSKVDRCYEQYF. The CDR3, as DNA: TGTGCCAGCAGCAAAGTTGACAGGTGCTACGAGCAGTACTTC.